The source of this T cell receptor (beta chain) is a study of CD8 T cells in Susac syndrome. Study results and caveats: In Susac syndrome, the CD4+ T cell repertoires did not show clonal expansion.

The junction had 7 bases not matched to a gene; V was cut back by 7 bases and J by 6 bases. The CDR3 extends over 13 amino acids. Germline loops: CDR1 SQVTM, CDR2 ANQGSEA. As to this clonotype: Its antigen is not known.

About 0.45 to 1 ug RNA was reverse transcribed with random hexamers. The TCR beta CDR3 was amplified by immunoSEQ multiplex PCR across 54 Vbeta, 13 Jbeta. One entry per CDR3 protein, called by TCRdb with MiXCR from the immunoSEQ multiplex PCR reads. Of 150,000 or so distinct CDR3 sequences listed, approximately 95% were seen once; the top ten hold around 0.12%. The clonotype originates from a human donor with Susac syndrome. The chain has TRBV29-1 and TRBJ2-7; 12 bases are a match to TRBD2. The material sequenced was CD4+ T cells from PBMCs. CDR3 bases: TGCAGCGGTAGACTAGCGGGAGAAGGCGAGCAGTACTTC. Translated: CSGRLAGEGEQYF.